These 7 T cell receptor beta chains came from one sample sequenced in a study of identical twins. TCRdb re-derived calls from the 5' RACE reads in MiXCR, one entry per CDR3 protein. This sample has around 240,000 distinct CDR3 sequences, with approximately 7% found just once. The same data also went into a second study, on yellow fever vaccine responses in identical twins.

The sequenced sample was memory (CD45RO+) T cells sorted from blood. These receptor sequences come from a woman aged 18-30 years in good health.

This clonotype was recorded many times. This chain connects TRBV3-1 to TRBJ2-7; 8 nucleotides match TRBD2. CDR3 length: 15 amino acids. CDR1 LGHDT and CDR2 YNNKEL come from the germline V gene (reference sequence). Trimming took 4 bases from V and 3 from J; bases not matched to a gene: 8. The CDR3 nucleotides are TGTGCCAGCAGCCCAAGGGATAGCGGGAACTACGAGCAGTACTTC. Protein product: CASSPRDSGNYEQYF.

This chain connects TRBV12-3 or TRBV12-4 to TRBJ2-1; 9 positions match TRBD2. The junction had 9 bases not matched to a gene; V was cut back by 5 bases and J by 7 bases. This CDR3 has 15 residues. The CDR3 spells CASSLFSGSSNEQFF. DNA for the CDR3: TGTGCCAGCAGTCTCTTTAGCGGGAGTTCAAATGAGCAGTTCTTC.

This clonotype was counted many times. The chain employs TRBV12-3 or TRBV12-4 and TRBJ1-4; no definite D call. Trimming took 6 bases from V and 6 from J, leaving 11 bases between them. The CDR3 extends over 13 amino acids. The chain's CDR3 is CASRPANYEKLFF. DNA of the CDR3: TGTGCCAGCAGGCCGGCAAACTATGAAAAACTGTTTTTT.

This clonotype was observed a few times. V is TRBV12-3 or TRBV12-4 and J is TRBJ2-1; tentatively, D is TRBD1 (6 bases). V shed 7 bases and J shed 0 bases, with 13 bases lying between them. The CDR3 sequence is 15 residues long. The CDR3: CASMAGVNSYNEQFF. CDR3 bases: TGTGCCAGCATGGCAGGGGTCAACTCCTACAATGAGCAGTTCTTC.

The sample holds many counts of this clonotype. This chain connects TRBV5-1 to TRBJ2-7; TRBD2 agrees at 10 bases. Germline values: CDR1 SGHRS, CDR2 YFSETQ. This CDR3 spans 15 amino acids. V was clipped by 4 bases and J by 3 bases; unmatched bases: 7. The CDR3 bases are TGCGCCAGCAGCCACGACTCTAGCGGGAGCTACGAGCAGTACTTC. Its protein product is CASSHDSSGSYEQYF.

The sample holds a few counts of this clonotype. The rearrangement links TRBV3-1 to TRBJ2-3; a possible D gene is TRBD2 (5 bases). The germline V and J ends were trimmed by 1 base and 7 bases, with 6 bases remaining between them. The V gene's germline CDR1 is LGHDT and CDR2 YNNKEL (reference sequence). This CDR3 spans 12 amino acids. The CDR3 region has the DNA TGTGCCAGCAGCCAAGGAGGGCATACGCAGTATTTT. Translation: CASSQGGHTQYF.

This clonotype was seen repeatedly, ten times or more. The V call is TRBV5-1, the J call TRBJ1-1, with no clear D. This CDR3 is 11 amino acids long. Germline CDR1 is SGHRS and CDR2 is YFSETQ. Trimming removed 0 bases from V and 8 bases from J, with 5 bases in between. The CDR3 nucleotides read TGCGCCAGCAGCTTGGAGGGAGAAGCTTTCTTT. This sequence encodes CASSLEGEAFF.